This T cell receptor (beta chain) was obtained from a study of blood T cell repertoires in COVID-19. Authors' processing steps: Using reference gene primer amplification, nucleated cell counts were estimated. TCRdb's copy holds only in-frame clones and misses some; the assay was immunoSEQ multiplex PCR. The V and J calls and clone size were taken over from that table, and D and trimming were inferred from the DNA. The sample carries hundreds of thousands of clones, 90% recorded once. The receptor's source is a woman aged 18 to 35 with acute COVID-19. Sequenced: PBMCs or T cells enriched from blood (not recorded which).

CDR3 DNA: TGTGCCAGCAGCCGCGGGACCCCCGGGAATCAGCCCCAGCATTTT. Translated, it gives CASSRGTPGNQPQHF. The chain carries TRBV6-5 and TRBJ1-5, with a weak D call TRBD1 (5 bases). Trimming removed 6 bases at V and 4 bases at J, with 16 bases between. The CDR3 covers 15 residues. CDR1 MNHEY and CDR2 SVGAGI come from the germline V gene.